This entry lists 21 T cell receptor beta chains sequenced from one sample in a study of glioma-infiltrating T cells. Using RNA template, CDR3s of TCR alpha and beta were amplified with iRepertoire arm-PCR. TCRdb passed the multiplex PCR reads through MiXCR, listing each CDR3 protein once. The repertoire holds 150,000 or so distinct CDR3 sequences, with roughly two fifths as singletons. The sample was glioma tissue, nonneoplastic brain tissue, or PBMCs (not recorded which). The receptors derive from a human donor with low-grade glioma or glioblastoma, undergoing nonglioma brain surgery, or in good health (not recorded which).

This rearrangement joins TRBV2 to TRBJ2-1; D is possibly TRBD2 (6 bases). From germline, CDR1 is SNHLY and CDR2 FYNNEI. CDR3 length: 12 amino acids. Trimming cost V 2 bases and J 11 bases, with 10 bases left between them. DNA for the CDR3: TGTGCCAGCAGTGAATTGGGCGGGAAGCAGTTCTTC. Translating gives CASSELGGKQFF.

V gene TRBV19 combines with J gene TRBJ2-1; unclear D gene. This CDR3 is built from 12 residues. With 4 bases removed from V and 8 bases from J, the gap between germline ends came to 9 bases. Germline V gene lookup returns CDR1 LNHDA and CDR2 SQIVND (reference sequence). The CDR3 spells CASSSRVYEQFF. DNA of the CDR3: TGTGCCAGTAGTAGTAGGGTCTATGAGCAGTTCTTC.

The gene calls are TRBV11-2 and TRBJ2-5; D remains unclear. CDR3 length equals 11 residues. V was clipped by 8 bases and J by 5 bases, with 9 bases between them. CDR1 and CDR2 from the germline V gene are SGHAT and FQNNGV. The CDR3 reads CASAEGETQYF. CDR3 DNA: TGTGCCAGCGCTGAAGGGGAGACCCAGTACTTC.

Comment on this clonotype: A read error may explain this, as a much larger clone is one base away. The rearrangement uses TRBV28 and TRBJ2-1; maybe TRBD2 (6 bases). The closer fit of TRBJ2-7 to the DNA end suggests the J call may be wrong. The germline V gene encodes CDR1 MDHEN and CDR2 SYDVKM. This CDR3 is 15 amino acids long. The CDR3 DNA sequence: TGTGCCAGCAGTTTAGCGGGATCCTCCTACAATGAGCAGTACTTC. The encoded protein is CASSLAGSSYNEQYF.

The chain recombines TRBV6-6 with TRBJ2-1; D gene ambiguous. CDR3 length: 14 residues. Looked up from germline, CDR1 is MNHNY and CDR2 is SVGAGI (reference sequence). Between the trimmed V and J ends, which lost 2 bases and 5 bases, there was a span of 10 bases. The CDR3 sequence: CASSYIGSHNEQFF. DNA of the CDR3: TGTGCCAGCAGTTACATAGGCAGCCACAATGAGCAGTTCTTC.

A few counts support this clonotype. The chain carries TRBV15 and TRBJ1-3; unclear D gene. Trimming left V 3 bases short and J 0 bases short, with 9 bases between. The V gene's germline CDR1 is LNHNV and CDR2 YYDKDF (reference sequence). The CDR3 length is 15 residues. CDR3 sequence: CATSSNTFSGNTIYF. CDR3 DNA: TGTGCCACCAGCAGTAACACGTTCTCTGGAAACACCATATATTTT.

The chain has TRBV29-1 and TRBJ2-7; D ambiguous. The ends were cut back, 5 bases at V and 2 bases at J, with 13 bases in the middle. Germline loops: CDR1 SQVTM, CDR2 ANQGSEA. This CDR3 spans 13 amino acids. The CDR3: CSVTSTATYEQYF. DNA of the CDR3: TGCAGCGTTACGTCGACGGCAACCTACGAGCAGTACTTC.

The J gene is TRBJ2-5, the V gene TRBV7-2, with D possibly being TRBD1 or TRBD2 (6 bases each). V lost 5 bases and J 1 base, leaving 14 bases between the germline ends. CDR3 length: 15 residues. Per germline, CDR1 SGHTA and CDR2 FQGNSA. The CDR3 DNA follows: TGTGCCAGCAGCCGCGGGACACCTAGCCAAGAGACCCAGTACTTC. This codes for CASSRGTPSQETQYF.

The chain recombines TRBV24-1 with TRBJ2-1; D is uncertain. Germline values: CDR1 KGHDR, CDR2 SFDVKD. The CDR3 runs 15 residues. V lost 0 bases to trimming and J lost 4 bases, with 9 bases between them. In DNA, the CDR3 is TGTGCCACCAGTGATTTGCGGTACCAATACAATGAGCAGTTCTTC. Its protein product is CATSDLRYQYNEQFF.

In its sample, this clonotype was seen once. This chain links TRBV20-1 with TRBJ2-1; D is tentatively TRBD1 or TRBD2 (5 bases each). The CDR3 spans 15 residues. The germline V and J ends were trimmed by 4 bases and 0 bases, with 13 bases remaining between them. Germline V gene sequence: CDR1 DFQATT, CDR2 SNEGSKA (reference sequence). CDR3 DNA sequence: TGCAGTGCTACGGGGCATCACAGCTCCTACAATGAGCAGTTCTTC. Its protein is CSATGHHSSYNEQFF.

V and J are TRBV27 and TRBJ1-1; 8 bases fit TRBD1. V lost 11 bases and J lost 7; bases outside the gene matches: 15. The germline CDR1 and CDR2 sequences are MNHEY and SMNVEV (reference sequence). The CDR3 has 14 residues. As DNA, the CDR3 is TGTGCCTCTACTCCCCGGACAGGGCGGGATGAAGCTTTCTTT. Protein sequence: CASTPRTGRDEAFF.

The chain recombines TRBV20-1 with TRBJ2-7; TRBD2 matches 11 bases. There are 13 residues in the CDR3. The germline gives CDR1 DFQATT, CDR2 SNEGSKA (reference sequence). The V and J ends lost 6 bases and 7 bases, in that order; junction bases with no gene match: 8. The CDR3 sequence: CSAWGLAEGEQYF. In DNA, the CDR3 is TGCAGTGCCTGGGGACTAGCGGAGGGGGAGCAGTACTTC.

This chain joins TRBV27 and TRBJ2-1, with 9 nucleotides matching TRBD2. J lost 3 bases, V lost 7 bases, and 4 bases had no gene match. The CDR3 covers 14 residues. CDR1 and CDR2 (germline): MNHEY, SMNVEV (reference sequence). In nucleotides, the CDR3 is TGTGCCAGCACAGCGGGGGGAAACTACAATGAGCAGTTCTTC. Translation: CASTAGGNYNEQFF.

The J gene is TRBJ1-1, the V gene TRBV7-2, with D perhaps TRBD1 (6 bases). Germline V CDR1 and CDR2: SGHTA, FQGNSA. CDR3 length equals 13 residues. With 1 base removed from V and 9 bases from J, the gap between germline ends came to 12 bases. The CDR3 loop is CASSLGRGTKAFF. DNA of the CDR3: TGTGCCAGCAGCTTAGGAAGAGGGACAAAAGCTTTCTTT.

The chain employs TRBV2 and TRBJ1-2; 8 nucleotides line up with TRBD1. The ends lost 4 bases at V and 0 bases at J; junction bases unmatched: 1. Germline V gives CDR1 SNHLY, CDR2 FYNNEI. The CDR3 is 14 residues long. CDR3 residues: CASSGQGTNYGYTF. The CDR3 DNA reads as TGTGCCAGCAGTGGACAGGGGACTAACTATGGCTACACCTTC.

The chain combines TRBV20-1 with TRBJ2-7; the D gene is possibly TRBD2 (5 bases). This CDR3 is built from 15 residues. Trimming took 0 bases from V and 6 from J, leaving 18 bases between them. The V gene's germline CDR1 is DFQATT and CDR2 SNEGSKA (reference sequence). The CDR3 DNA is TGCAGTGCTAGAGATAGTAGCGCAGGTCTCGTCGAGCAGTACTTC. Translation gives CSARDSSAGLVEQYF.

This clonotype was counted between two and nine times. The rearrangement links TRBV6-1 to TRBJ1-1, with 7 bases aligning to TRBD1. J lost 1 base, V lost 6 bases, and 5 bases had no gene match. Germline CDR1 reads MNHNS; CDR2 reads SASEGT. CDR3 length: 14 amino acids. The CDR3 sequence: CASRSGTANTEAFF. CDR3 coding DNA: TGTGCCAGCAGATCCGGGACAGCGAACACTGAAGCTTTCTTT.

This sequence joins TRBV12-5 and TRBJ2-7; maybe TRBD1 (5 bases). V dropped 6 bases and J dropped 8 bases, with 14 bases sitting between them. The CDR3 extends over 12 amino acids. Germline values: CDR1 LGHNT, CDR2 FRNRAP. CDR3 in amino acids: CASGTEANKQYF. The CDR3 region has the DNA TGTGCTAGTGGGACAGAAGCTAACAAGCAGTACTTC.

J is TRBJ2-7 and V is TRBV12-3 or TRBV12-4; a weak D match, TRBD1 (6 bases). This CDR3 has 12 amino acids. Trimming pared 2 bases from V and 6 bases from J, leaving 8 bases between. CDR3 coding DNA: TGTGCCAGCAGTTTAAACAGGGTCGAGCAGTACTTC. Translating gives CASSLNRVEQYF.

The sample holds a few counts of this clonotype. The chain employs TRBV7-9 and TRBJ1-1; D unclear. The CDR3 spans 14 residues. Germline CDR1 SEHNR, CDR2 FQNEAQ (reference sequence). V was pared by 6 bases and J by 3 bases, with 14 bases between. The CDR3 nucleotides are TGTGCCAGCAGTTTAAGGGTTGGGCACACTGAAGCTTTCTTT. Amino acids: CASSLRVGHTEAFF.

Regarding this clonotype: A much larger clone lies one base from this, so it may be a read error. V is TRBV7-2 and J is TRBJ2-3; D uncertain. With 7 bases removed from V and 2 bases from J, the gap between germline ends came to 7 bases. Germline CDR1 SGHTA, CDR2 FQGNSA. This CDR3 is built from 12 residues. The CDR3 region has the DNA TGTGCCAGCATCTTCTACACAGATACGCAGTATTTT. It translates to CASIFYTDTQYF.